These T cell receptor beta chains were read from a single sample in a study of blood T cell repertoires in COVID-19. The data were produced by immunoSEQ multiplex PCR, yet TCRdb's version contains in-frame clones alone and is incomplete. The profile shows some 250,000 clones, more than 75% of them singletons. Sequenced material: peripheral blood. Receptor source: a young woman who had recovered from COVID-19. Both conserved end residues are part of each CDR3. The D gene is left open where the match is weak. Clone size is not always given. Where it is, it says once, few, many or a class for expanded clones.

V gene	J gene	D gene	clone size	CDR3 protein	CDR3 DNA
TRBV4-3	TRBJ2-1	.	.	CASSQARGGFHEQFF	TGCGCCAGCAGCCAAGCGAGGGGGGGCTTTCATGAGCAGTTCTTC
TRBV15	TRBJ1-4	TRBD1	once	CATSRGGTGNEKLFF	TGTGCCACCAGCAGAGGGGGGACAGGGAATGAAAAACTGTTTTTT
TRBV4-3	TRBJ2-7	TRBD2	.	CASSQDPSGGKLYEQYF	TGCGCCAGCAGCCAAGATCCCAGCGGGGGGAAACTCTACGAGCAGTACTTC
TRBV10-1	TRBJ2-7	.	.	CASSEEASRSYEQYF	TGCGCCAGCAGTGAAGAGGCTAGCCGGTCCTACGAGCAGTACTTC
TRBV27	TRBJ2-7	.	few	CASSNSGFPYEQYF	TGTGCCAGCAGCAACAGCGGGTTCCCCTACGAGCAGTACTTC
TRBV2	TRBJ1-5	TRBD1	.	CASSRDRNNQPQHF	TGTGCCAGCAGCCGGGACAGAAACAATCAGCCCCAGCATTTT
TRBV5-1	TRBJ2-5	TRBD1	.	CASSLVSDRGVGTQYF	TGCGCCAGCAGCTTGGTGTCGGACAGGGGAGTTGGGACCCAGTACTTC
TRBV5-6	TRBJ1-4	.	.	CASSLMGQTNEKLFF	TGTGCCAGCAGCCTGATGGGGCAGACTAATGAAAAACTGTTTTTT
TRBV4-3	TRBJ2-1	TRBD2	.	CASSPAGGRIEQFF	TGCGCCAGCAGCCCAGCGGGGGGGAGAATCGAGCAGTTCTTC
TRBV6-5	TRBJ1-5	.	.	CASIFRDTEMKPQHF	TGTGCCAGCATTTTCCGGGACACTGAAATGAAACCCCAGCATTTT
TRBV11-2	TRBJ2-5	TRBD2	.	CASSWRGGRETQYF	TGTGCCAGCAGCTGGCGGGGGGGCCGAGAGACCCAGTACTTC
TRBV10-3	TRBJ1-1	TRBD1	.	CAISESRDRGLNTEAFF	TGTGCCATCAGTGAGTCGAGGGACAGGGGGCTGAACACTGAAGCTTTCTTT
TRBV6-5	TRBJ1-1	TRBD1	once	CASFVGGRDEAFF	TGTGCCAGCTTCGTAGGGGGCCGTGATGAAGCTTTCTTT
TRBV3-1/TRBV3-2	TRBJ1-5	.	.	CASSQMGGQPQHF	TGTGCCAGCAGCCAAATGGGGGGTCAGCCCCAGCATTTT
TRBV29-1	TRBJ2-3	TRBD1	.	CSVAGPRTGASTDTQYF	TGCAGCGTTGCCGGACCACGGACAGGGGCCAGCACAGATACGCAGTATTTT
TRBV11-3	TRBJ2-7	.	.	CASSGRLDYEQYF	TGTGCCAGCAGCGGCCGACTGGACTACGAGCAGTACTTC
TRBV7-9	TRBJ2-7	TRBD1	.	CASSLARQGAMGRRSEQYF	TGTGCCAGCAGCTTAGCGCGACAGGGGGCAATGGGGAGAAGGTCCGAGCAGTACTTC
TRBV10-3	TRBJ2-3	TRBD1	.	CAISEQGALTDTQYF	TGTGCCATCAGTGAACAGGGGGCGCTGACAGATACGCAGTATTTT
TRBV3-1/TRBV3-2	TRBJ1-2	.	.	CASSPGDTSNYGYTF	TGTGCCAGCAGTCCAGGGGACACATCTAACTATGGCTACACCTTC
TRBV5-8	TRBJ2-3	.	.	CASSKLSLLTDTQYF	TGTGCCAGCAGCAAACTCTCCCTTCTCACAGATACGCAGTATTTT
TRBV5-1	TRBJ1-1	TRBD1	.	CASSLVGTGTGTEAFF	TGCGCCAGCAGCTTGGTTGGGACAGGGACAGGCACTGAAGCTTTCTTT
TRBV27	TRBJ1-5	.	.	CASSLYASNQPQHF	TGTGCCAGCAGTTTATATGCGAGCAATCAGCCCCAGCATTTT
TRBV11-3	TRBJ2-1	.	.	CASSGGGSHNEQFF	TGTGCCAGCAGCGGGGGGGGCAGTCACAATGAGCAGTTCTTC
TRBV5-5	TRBJ2-3	TRBD2	.	CASSPSSGGDTQYF	TGTGCCAGCAGCCCATCTAGCGGGGGGGATACGCAGTATTTT
TRBV18	TRBJ1-6	.	.	CASSPWTGSNSPLHF	TGTGCCAGCTCTCCTTGGACGGGGAGTAATTCACCCCTCCACTTT
TRBV7-6	TRBJ2-1	.	.	CASSLTQGGYGNEQFF	TGTGCCAGCAGCTTAACTCAGGGGGGCTATGGGAATGAGCAGTTCTTC
TRBV4-2	TRBJ2-5	TRBD2	once	CASSQVGTSGETQYF	TGTGCCAGCAGCCAAGTTGGGACTAGTGGAGAGACCCAGTACTTC
TRBV6-2/TRBV6-3	TRBJ1-2	TRBD1	.	CASSPVGTAITIVNYGYTF	TGTGCCAGCAGCCCTGTTGGGACAGCTATAACTATCGTTAATTATGGCTACACCTTC